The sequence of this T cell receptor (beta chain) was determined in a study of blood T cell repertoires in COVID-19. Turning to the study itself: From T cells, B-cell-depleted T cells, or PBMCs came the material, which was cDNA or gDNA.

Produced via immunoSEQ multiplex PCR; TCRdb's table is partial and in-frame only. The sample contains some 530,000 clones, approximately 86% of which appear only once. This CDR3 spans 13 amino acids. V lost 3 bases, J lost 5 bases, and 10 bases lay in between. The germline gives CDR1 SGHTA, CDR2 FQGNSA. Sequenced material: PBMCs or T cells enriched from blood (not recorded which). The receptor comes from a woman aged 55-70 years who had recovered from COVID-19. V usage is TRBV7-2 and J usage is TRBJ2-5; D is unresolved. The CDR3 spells CASSFGVYETQYF. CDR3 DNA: TGTGCCAGCAGCTTTGGAGTATACGAGACCCAGTACTTC.